These 5 T cell receptor beta chains came from one sample sequenced in a study of blood T cell repertoires in COVID-19. Generated by immunoSEQ multiplex PCR, the TCRdb table keeps only in-frame clones and is missing some. The sample holds approximately 210,000 clones, around 86% seen once. Sequenced material: peripheral blood. Receptors originate from a man in his thirties or forties who had recovered from COVID-19.

In this sample, this clone turned up once. This sequence joins TRBV6-6 and TRBJ1-3, with 8 bases aligning to TRBD1. CDR3 length: 16 residues. CDR1 is MNHNY, CDR2 SVGAGI, per germline (reference sequence). V shed 6 bases, J shed 4 bases, and the junction held 11 bases outside the gene matches. DNA of the CDR3: TGTGCCAGCAGCCCGACAGGGGTGCGGTCCGGAAACACCATATATTTT. Translating it yields CASSPTGVRSGNTIYF.

The table lists this clone with a few counts. This rearrangement joins TRBV7-9 to TRBJ1-4, with 9 positions matching TRBD1. With V trimmed by 5 bases and J by 5 bases, 3 bases remained unmatched. Germline CDR1 is SEHNR and CDR2 is FQNEAQ (reference sequence). The CDR3 has 14 residues. CDR3 bases: TGTGCCAGCAGCCCGGGACAGGGAAATGAAAAACTGTTTTTT. Its protein is CASSPGQGNEKLFF.

This rearrangement joins TRBV20-1 to TRBJ1-5, with unresolved D. Trimming removed 5 bases from V and 6 bases from J, with 8 bases in between. CDR3 size: 11 residues. CDR1 and CDR2 (germline): DFQATT, SNEGSKA (reference sequence). The CDR3, as DNA: TGCAGTGCTCGGGCGGGTCAGCCCCAGCATTTT. Its protein product is CSARAGQPQHF.

The chain is built from TRBV19 and TRBJ1-2; 9 bases match TRBD1. The germline V gene has CDR1 LNHDA and CDR2 SQIVND (reference sequence). This CDR3 is built from 16 residues. The V and J ends lost 3 bases and 7 bases, in that order; junction bases with no gene match: 12. The CDR3 DNA sequence: TGTGCCAGTAGTATTATGAGCGGGACAGGGTGCTGTGGCTACACCTTC. It yields the protein CASSIMSGTGCCGYTF.

Remarks on this clone: Other nucleotide sequences in the sample specify the same CDR3. V usage is TRBV20-1 and J usage is TRBJ2-7; D call uncertain. The germline V gene has CDR1 DFQATT and CDR2 SNEGSKA (reference sequence). The V and J ends lost 3 bases and 2 bases respectively, with 5 bases between them. The CDR3 runs 11 residues. The CDR3 DNA sequence: TGCAGTGCTAGTAGAGCCTACGAGCAGTACTTC. It translates to CSASRAYEQYF.